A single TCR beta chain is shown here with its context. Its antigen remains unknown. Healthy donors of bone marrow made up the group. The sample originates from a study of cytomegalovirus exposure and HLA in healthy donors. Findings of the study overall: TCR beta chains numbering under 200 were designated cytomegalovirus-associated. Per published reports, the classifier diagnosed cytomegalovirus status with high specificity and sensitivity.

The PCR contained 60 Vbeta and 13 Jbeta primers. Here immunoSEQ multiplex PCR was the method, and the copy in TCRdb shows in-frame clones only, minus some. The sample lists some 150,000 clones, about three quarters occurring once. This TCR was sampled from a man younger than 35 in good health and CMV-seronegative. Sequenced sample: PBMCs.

The CDR3 coding sequence is TGTGCCTGGAATCCGGACCGGGACTACGAGCAGTACTTC. Its translation: CAWNPDRDYEQYF. V and J are TRBV30 and TRBJ2-7; the D gene is possibly TRBD2 (5 bases). V lost 4 bases and J lost 3, with 13 bases in between. The CDR3 spans 13 residues. Germline V gene data show CDR1 as GTSNPN and CDR2 as SVGIG (reference sequence).